This T cell receptor (beta chain) comes out of a study of shared clonotypes between healthy human individuals. Whole-study results and caveats: Shared clonotypes across all four donors exceeded non-shared ones in generation probability.

Germline lookup yields CDR1 SGHTA and CDR2 FQGNSA. Trimming stripped 4 bases from V and 1 base from J, with 7 bases between. CDR3 length: 13 amino acids. Repertoires were generated with immunoSEQ multiplex PCR, while TCRdb's copy carries only in-frame clones and drops some. Found here are over a million clones, more than 95% of them singletons; the top ten hold roughly 1.2%. In the case of this clone: As yet, its antigen is unknown.

This clonotype was obtained from a man in his thirties or forties in good health. This chain uses TRBV7-2 with TRBJ1-1; no clear D. Sequencing was performed on naive CD4+ T cells sorted from blood. Subset here: CD45RA+ positively selected. The CDR3 region has the DNA TGTGCCAGCAGCTCAACCAAGAACACTGAAGCTTTCTTT. It yields the protein CASSSTKNTEAFF.